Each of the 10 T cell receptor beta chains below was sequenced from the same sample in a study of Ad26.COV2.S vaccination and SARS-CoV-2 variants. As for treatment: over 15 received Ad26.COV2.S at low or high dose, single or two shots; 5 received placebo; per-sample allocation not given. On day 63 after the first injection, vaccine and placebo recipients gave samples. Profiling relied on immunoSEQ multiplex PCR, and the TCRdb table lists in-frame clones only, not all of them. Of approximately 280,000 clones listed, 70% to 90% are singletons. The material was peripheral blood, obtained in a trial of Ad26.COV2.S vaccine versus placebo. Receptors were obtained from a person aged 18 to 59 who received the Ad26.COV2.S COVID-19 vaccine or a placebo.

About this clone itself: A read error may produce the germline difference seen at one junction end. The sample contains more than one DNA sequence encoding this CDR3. The CDR3 loop is CAWSVDTINSPLHF. The CDR3 region has the DNA TGCGCCTGGAGTGTGGATACTATTAATTCACCCCTCCACTTT. The chain couples TRBV30 to TRBJ1-6; D not resolved. Germline V gene data show CDR1 as GTSNPN and CDR2 as SVGIG (reference sequence). This CDR3 region has 14 residues.

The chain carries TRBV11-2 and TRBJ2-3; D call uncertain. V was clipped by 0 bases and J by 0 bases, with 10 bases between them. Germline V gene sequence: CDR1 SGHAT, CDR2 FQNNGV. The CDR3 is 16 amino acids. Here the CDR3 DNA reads TGTGCCAGCAGCTTAGAGAGAGCGTATAGCACAGATACGCAGTATTTT. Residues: CASSLERAYSTDTQYF.

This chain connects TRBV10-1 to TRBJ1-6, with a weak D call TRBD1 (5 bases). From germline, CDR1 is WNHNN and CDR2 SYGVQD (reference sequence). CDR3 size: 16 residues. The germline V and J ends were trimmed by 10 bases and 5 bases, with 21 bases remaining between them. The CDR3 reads CANENGTLFDNSPLHF. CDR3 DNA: TGCGCCAACGAAAACGGGACCCTCTTCGATAATTCACCCCTCCACTTT.

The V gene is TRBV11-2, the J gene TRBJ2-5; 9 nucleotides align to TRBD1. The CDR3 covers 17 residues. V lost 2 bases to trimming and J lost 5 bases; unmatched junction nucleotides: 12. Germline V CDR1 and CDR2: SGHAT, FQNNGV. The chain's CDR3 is CASSLFNQQGARETQYF. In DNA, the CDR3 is TGTGCCAGCAGCTTATTCAATCAACAGGGGGCTAGGGAGACCCAGTACTTC. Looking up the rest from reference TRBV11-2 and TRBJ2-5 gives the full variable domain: EAGVAQSPRYKIIEKRQSVAFWCNPISGHATLYWYQQILGQGPKLLIQFQNNGVVDDSQLPKDRFSAERLKGVDSTLKIQPAKLEDSAVYLCASSLFNQQGARETQYFGPGTRLLVL.

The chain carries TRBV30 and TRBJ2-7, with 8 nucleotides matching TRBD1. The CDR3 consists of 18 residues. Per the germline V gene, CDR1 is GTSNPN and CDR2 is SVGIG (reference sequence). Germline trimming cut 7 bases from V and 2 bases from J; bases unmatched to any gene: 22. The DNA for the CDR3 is TGTGCCTTCGCGACAAAGGGCAGGGGGCGCCCCTACACCTACGAGCAGTACTTC. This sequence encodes CAFATKGRGRPYTYEQYF.

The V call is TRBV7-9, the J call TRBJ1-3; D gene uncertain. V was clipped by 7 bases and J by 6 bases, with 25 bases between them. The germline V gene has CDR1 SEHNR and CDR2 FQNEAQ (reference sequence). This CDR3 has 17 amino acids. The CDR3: CASTPLMEGSSPNTIYF. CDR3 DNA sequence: TGTGCCAGCACCCCCCTTATGGAGGGCAGTTCGCCAAACACCATATATTTT. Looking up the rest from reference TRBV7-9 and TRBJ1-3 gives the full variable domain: DTGVSQNPRHKITKRGQNVTFRCDPISEHNRLYWYRQTLGQGPEFLTYFQNEAQLEKSRLLSDRFSAERPKGSFSTLEIQRTEQGDSAMYLCASTPLMEGSSPNTIYFGEGSWLTVV.

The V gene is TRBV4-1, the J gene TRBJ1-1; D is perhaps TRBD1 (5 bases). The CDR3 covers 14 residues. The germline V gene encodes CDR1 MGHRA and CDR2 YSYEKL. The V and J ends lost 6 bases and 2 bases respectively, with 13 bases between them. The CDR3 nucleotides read TGCGCCAGCAGGGGGACCCTAAAAAACACTGAAGCTTTCTTT. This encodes CASRGTLKNTEAFF.

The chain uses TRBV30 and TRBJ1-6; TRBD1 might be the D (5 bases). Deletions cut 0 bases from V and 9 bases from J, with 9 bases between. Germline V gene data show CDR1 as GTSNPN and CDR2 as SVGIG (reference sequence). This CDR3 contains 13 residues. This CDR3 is CAWSVQESSPLHF. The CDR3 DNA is TGTGCCTGGAGTGTACAGGAGAGTTCACCCCTCCACTTT.

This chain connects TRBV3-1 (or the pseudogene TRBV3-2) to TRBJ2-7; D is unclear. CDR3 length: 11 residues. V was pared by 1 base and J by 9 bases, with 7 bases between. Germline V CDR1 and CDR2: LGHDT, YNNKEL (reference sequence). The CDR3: CASSQGLGQYF. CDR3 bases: TGTGCCAGCAGCCAAGGGTTAGGGCAGTACTTC.

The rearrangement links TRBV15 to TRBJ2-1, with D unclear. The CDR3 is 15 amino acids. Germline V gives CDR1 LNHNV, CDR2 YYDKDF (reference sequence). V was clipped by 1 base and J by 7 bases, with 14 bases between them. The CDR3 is CATSRGLDVKNEQFF. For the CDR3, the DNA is TGTGCCACCAGCAGAGGTCTTGATGTGAAAAATGAGCAGTTCTTC.